The next 14 T cell receptor beta chains were all read from a single sample in a study of shared clonotypes between healthy human individuals. Data came from immunoSEQ multiplex PCR; TCRdb stores just in-frame clones and leaves some out. Here the sample spans hundreds of thousands of clones, roughly 78% being singletons. Material for sequencing was memory CD4+ T cells sorted from blood. As for subset: CD45RA-negative fraction. These receptors were obtained from a woman aged 25 to 39 in good health.

This clone was picked up a small number of times. The chain has TRBV28 and TRBJ2-7, with 8 bases that match TRBD2. The junction had 8 bases not matched to a gene; V was cut back by 2 bases and J by 2 bases. Germline V gene sequence: CDR1 MDHEN, CDR2 SYDVKM. CDR3 length: 16 residues. The CDR3 is CASSLHTSGNPYEQYF. The CDR3 DNA reads as TGTGCCAGCAGTTTACATACTAGCGGTAACCCCTACGAGCAGTACTTC.

The chain carries TRBV27 and TRBJ2-1; 9 nucleotides line up with TRBD2. With 1 base clipped from V and 9 bases from J, the junction kept 16 bases outside the gene matches. The CDR3 sequence is 18 residues long. The V gene's germline CDR1 is MNHEY and CDR2 SMNVEV (reference sequence). The CDR3 sequence is CASSLYPGVAGANSEQFF. In DNA, the CDR3 is TGTGCCAGCAGTTTATATCCCGGGGTAGCGGGAGCAAATAGTGAGCAGTTCTTC.

The chain couples TRBV6-1 to TRBJ2-7; 9 bases line up with TRBD2. This CDR3 has 16 amino acids. Germline V gives CDR1 MNHNS, CDR2 SASEGT. Losses at the gene ends were 4 bases for V and 4 bases for J; bases not matched to a gene: 11. The CDR3 loop reads CASSVNGASGTYEQYF. CDR3 nucleotide sequence: TGTGCCAGCAGTGTGAATGGGGCTAGCGGGACTTACGAGCAGTACTTC.

This chain links TRBV28 with TRBJ2-7; 8 positions match TRBD1. J gave up 7 bases and V 2 bases, and 7 bases lay outside the gene matches. The CDR3 loop spans 14 amino acids. Germline CDR1 is MDHEN and CDR2 is SYDVKM. The CDR3 coding sequence is TGTGCCAGCAGTTTAGGCCAGGGGGCTCGGGAGCAGTACTTC. Amino acid sequence: CASSLGQGAREQYF.

The rearrangement links TRBV5-1 to TRBJ1-4; TRBD1 matches at 7 bases. With V trimmed by 3 bases and J by 0 bases, 5 bases remained unmatched. Per the germline V gene, CDR1 is SGHRS and CDR2 is YFSETQ. This CDR3 spans 16 amino acids. CDR3 region: CASSSRQGSTNEKLFF. CDR3 sequence (DNA): TGCGCCAGCAGCTCCCGACAGGGCTCAACTAATGAAAAACTGTTTTTT.

The V and J genes are TRBV5-4 and TRBJ2-5, with TRBD2 matching 10 bases. Germline CDR1 SGHNT, CDR2 YYREEE (reference sequence). This CDR3 is 15 amino acids long. V was clipped by 4 bases and J by 2 bases; unmatched bases: 5. This chain's CDR3 is CASSKLLAGQETQYF. CDR3 sequence (DNA): TGTGCCAGCAGCAAGTTACTAGCGGGACAAGAGACCCAGTACTTC.

The rearrangement uses TRBV19 and TRBJ2-3, with 10 bases aligning to TRBD2. CDR1 and CDR2 (germline): LNHDA, SQIVND (reference sequence). The CDR3 contains 16 residues. V was clipped by 2 bases and J by 3 bases; unmatched bases: 5. The DNA for the CDR3 is TGTGCCAGTAGTATATCTAGCGGGAGTTCAACAGATACGCAGTATTTT. Its translation: CASSISSGSSTDTQYF.

This chain connects TRBV9 to TRBJ2-5; 9 bases fit TRBD2. This CDR3 region has 17 residues. The germline gives CDR1 SGDLS, CDR2 YYNGEE. V shed 0 bases, J shed 2 bases, and the junction held 8 bases outside the gene matches. The CDR3 region has the DNA TGTGCCAGCAGCGTAGCCGTAGCGGGAGCGGGACAAGAGACCCAGTACTTC. Translating gives CASSVAVAGAGQETQYF.

The rearrangement joins TRBV5-4 to TRBJ1-5, with D tentatively TRBD1 (5 bases). CDR3 length: 15 residues. V was shortened by 3 bases and J by 1 base, with 11 bases between the two germline ends. Germline CDR1 SGHNT, CDR2 YYREEE (reference sequence). In DNA form, the CDR3 reads TGTGCCAGCAGCTCTGACCCAGGGAGCAATCAGCCCCAGCATTTT. Translated, it gives CASSSDPGSNQPQHF.

Notes on this clone: Different DNA sequences within this sample yield the same CDR3. V usage is TRBV7-2 and J usage is TRBJ1-5; D call uncertain. Germline V gene sequence: CDR1 SGHTA, CDR2 FQGNSA. Trimming took 2 bases from V and 5 from J, leaving 4 bases between them. This CDR3 contains 12 residues. For the CDR3, the DNA is TGTGCCAGCAGCTTAAGGGATCAGCCCCAGCATTTT. This codes for CASSLRDQPQHF.

This clone was recorded once. This rearrangement joins TRBV7-9 to TRBJ2-7; D is perhaps TRBD1 (6 bases). The CDR3 totals 16 residues. V lost 8 bases to trimming and J lost 2 bases, with 22 bases between them. Germline values: CDR1 SEHNR, CDR2 FQNEAQ (reference sequence). As DNA, the CDR3 is TGTGCCAGCTCGGCTTTTGTGTACAGGGACCCCTACGAGCAGTACTTC. Translating it yields CASSAFVYRDPYEQYF.

The chain links TRBV29-1 to TRBJ1-2; D is possibly TRBD1 (6 bases). Germline V gives CDR1 SQVTM, CDR2 ANQGSEA. The CDR3 covers 12 residues. Trimming took 3 bases from V and 3 from J, leaving 8 bases between them. CDR3 in DNA: TGCAGCGTTGAGAGACAGGACTATGGCTACACCTTC. As protein: CSVERQDYGYTF.

This clone was detected once. The rearrangement links TRBV6-5 to TRBJ2-5, with TRBD1 matching over 9 bases. The germline gives CDR1 MNHEY, CDR2 SVGAGI. The CDR3 is 15 residues long. V gave up 2 bases and J gave up 2 bases; unmatched junction bases: 3. CDR3 in amino acids: CASSYGTGPQETQYF. CDR3 coding DNA: TGTGCCAGCAGTTACGGGACAGGGCCTCAAGAGACCCAGTACTTC.

The chain is built from TRBV11-3 and TRBJ2-3; 12 bases fit TRBD2. This CDR3 spans 16 amino acids. The junction had 7 bases not matched to a gene; V was cut back by 5 bases and J by 4 bases. Germline V lookup: CDR1 SGHNT, CDR2 YENEEA. The DNA for the CDR3 is TGTGCCAGCAGCCGTAAGACTAGCGGGGGTTCAGATACGCAGTATTTT. Translation gives CASSRKTSGGSDTQYF.